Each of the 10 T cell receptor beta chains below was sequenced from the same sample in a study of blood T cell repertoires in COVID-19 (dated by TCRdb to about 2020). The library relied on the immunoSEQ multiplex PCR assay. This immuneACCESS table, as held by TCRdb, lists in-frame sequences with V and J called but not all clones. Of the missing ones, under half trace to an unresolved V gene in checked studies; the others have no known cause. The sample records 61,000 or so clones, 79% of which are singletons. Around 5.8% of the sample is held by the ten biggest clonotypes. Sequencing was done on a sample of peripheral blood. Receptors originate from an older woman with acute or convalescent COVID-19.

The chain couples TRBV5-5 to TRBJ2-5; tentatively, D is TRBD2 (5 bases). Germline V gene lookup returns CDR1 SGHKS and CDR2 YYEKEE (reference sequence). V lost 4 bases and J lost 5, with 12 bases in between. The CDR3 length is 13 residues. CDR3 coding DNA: TGTGCCAGCAGCCTTAGCGTGTGGGAGACCCAGTACTTC. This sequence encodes CASSLSVWETQYF.

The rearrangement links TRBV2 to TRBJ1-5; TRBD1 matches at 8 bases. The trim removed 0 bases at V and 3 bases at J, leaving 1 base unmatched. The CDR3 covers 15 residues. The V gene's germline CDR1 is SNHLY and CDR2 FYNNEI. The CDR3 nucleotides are TGTGCCAGCAGTGAAGCGGACAGGGCCAATCAGCCCCAGCATTTT. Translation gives CASSEADRANQPQHF.

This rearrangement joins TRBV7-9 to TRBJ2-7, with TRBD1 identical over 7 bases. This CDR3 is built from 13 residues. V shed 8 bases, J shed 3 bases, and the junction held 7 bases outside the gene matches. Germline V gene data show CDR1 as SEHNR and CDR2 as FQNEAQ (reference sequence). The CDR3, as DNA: TGTGCCAGCGGGGGTGACAGGGTCTACGAGCAGTACTTC. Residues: CASGGDRVYEQYF.

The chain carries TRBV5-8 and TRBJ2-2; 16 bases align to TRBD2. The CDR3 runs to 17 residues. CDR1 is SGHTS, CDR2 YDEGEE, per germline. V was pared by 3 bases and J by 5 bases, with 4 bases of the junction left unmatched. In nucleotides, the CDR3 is TGTGCCAGCAGCTGGGGACTAGCGGGGGGGCCGACCGGGGAGCTGTTTTTT. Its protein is CASSWGLAGGPTGELFF. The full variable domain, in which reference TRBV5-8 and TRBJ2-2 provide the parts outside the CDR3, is EAGVTQSPTHLIKTRGQQATLRCSPISGHTSVYWYQQALGLGLQFLLWYDEGEERNRGNFPPRFSGRQFPNYSSELNVNALELEDSALYLCASSWGLAGGPTGELFFGEGSRLTVL.

In nucleotides, the CDR3 is TGCGCCAGCAGCCAGACAGGGTTTCAGCCCCAGCATTTT. Amino acids: CASSQTGFQPQHF. The chain links TRBV10-2 to TRBJ1-5, with 7 nucleotides matching TRBD1. This CDR3 is built from 13 residues. Germline-derived CDR1 and CDR2 are WSHSY and SAAADI. V gave up 6 bases and J gave up 6 bases; unmatched junction bases: 5.

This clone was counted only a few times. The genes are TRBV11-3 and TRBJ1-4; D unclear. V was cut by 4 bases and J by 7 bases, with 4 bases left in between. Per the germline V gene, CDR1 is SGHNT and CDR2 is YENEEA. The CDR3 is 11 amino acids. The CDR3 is CASSYSEKLFF. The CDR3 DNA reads TGTGCCAGCAGCTACAGTGAAAAACTGTTTTTT. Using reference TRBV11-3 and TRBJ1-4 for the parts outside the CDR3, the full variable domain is EAGVVQSPRYKIIEKKQPVAFWCNPISGHNTLYWYLQNLGQGPELLIRYENEEAVDDSQLPKDRFSAERLKGVDSTLKIQPAELGDSAVYLCASSYSEKLFFGSGTQLSVL.

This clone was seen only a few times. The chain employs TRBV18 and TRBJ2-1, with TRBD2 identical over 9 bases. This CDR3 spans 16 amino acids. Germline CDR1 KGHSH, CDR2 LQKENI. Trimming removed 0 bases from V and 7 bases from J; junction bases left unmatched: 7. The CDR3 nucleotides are TGTGCCAGCTCACCACCGGGCGGGGGGGCCGAGAATGAGCAGTTCTTC. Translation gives CASSPPGGGAENEQFF. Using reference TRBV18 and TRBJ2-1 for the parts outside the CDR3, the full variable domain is NAGVMQNPRHLVRRRGQEARLRCSPMKGHSHVYWYRQLPEEGLKFMVYLQKENIIDESGMPKERFSAEFPKEGPSILRIQQVVRGDSAAYFCASSPPGGGAENEQFFGPGTRLTVL.

The CDR3 nucleotides read TGTGCCAGCAGCCGCGGGGGGTACCAAGAGACCCAGTACTTC. Encoded protein: CASSRGGYQETQYF. The V call is TRBV11-3, the J call TRBJ2-5; 8 bases align to TRBD2. The CDR3 totals 14 residues. With 5 bases clipped from V and 0 bases from J, the junction kept 2 bases outside the gene matches. Looked up from germline, CDR1 is SGHNT and CDR2 is YENEEA. The full variable domain, with the rest looked up from reference TRBV11-3 and TRBJ2-5, is EAGVVQSPRYKIIEKKQPVAFWCNPISGHNTLYWYLQNLGQGPELLIRYENEEAVDDSQLPKDRFSAERLKGVDSTLKIQPAELGDSAVYLCASSRGGYQETQYFGPGTRLLVL.

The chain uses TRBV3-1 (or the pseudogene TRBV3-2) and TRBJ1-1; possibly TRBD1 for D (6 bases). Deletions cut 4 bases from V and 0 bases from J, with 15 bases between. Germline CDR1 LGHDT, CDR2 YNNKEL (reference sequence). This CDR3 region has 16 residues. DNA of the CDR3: TGTGCCAGCAGCCCAGGATCGACAGGTATGAACACTGAAGCTTTCTTT. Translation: CASSPGSTGMNTEAFF.

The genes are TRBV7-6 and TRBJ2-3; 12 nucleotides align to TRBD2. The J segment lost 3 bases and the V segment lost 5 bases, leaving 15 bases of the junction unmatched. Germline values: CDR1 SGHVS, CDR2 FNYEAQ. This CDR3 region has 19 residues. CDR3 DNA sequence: TGTGCCAGCAGCCCCGGGGGAAGACTAGCGGGGGCCCATACAGATACGCAGTATTTT. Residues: CASSPGGRLAGAHTDTQYF.